The source of this TCR beta chain is a study of T cells in Graves' hyperthyroidism and ophthalmopathy. Findings and caveats of the study: Blood also showed most of the thyroid clonotypes that were expanded above 0.001.

The cohort's ophthalmopathy patients, a group with duration under 3 months, had a Clinical Activity Score of at least 3 and a NOSPECS grade of at least 4. Trimming removed 8 bases at V and 1 base at J, with 11 bases between. CDR1 WSHSY and CDR2 SAAADI come from the germline V gene. The CDR3 runs 13 residues. This clonotype was recorded at least ten times. As yet, its antigen is unknown. Template material for amplifying TCR beta CDR3 regions consisted of RNA transcripts. The HTBI primer set was used in a first-round RT-PCR of the TCR CDR3. TCRdb redid the calling of the multiplex PCR reads with MiXCR, one entry per CDR3 protein. The sample yields approximately 350,000 distinct CDR3 sequences, roughly 15% seen once.

The gene calls are TRBV10-2 and TRBJ1-1; D ambiguous. Specimen: blood. The receptor was derived from a woman in her sixties or seventies with Graves' ophthalmopathy. The CDR3 coding sequence is TGCGCCAGCGGTCCCTGGGGGAACACTGAAGCTTTCTTT. Amino acid sequence: CASGPWGNTEAFF.